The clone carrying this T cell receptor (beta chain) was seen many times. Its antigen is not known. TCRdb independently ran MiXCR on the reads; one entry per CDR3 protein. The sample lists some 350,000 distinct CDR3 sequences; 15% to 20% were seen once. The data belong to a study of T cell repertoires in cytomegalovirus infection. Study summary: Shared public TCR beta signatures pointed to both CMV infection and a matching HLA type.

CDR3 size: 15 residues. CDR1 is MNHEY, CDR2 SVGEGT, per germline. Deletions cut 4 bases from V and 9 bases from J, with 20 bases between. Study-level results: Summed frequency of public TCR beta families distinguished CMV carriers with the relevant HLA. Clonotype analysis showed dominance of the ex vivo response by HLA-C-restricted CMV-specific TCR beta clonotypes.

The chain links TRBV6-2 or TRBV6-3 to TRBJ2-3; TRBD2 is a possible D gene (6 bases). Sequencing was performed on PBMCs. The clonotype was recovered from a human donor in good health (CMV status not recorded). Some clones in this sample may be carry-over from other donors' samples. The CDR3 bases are TGTGCCAGCAGTTCGGGAGCGGGCTCGCAAGGCACGCAGTATTTT. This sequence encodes CASSSGAGSQGTQYF.